This passage covers 22 T cell receptor beta chains from one sample sequenced in a study of blood T cell repertoires in COVID-19. Only in-frame clones appear in the TCRdb table, and some are missing; sequencing was by immunoSEQ multiplex PCR. The sample holds more than 95,000 clones, 70% to 80% seen once. Sequencing used peripheral blood. Receptor source: a man between 50 and 59 years old with acute or convalescent COVID-19.

The rearrangement uses TRBV2 and TRBJ2-3; D is possibly TRBD1 (7 bases). This CDR3 has 15 amino acids. The germline V and J ends were trimmed by 5 bases and 2 bases, with 14 bases remaining between them. CDR1 is SNHLY, CDR2 FYNNEI, per germline. The CDR3 spells CASSQEGAATDTQYF. CDR3 nucleotide sequence: TGTGCCAGCAGTCAGGAGGGGGCCGCCACAGATACGCAGTATTTT. The whole variable domain, filled in from reference TRBV2 and TRBJ2-3, reads EPEVTQTPSHQVTQMGQEVILRCVPISNHLYFYWYRQILGQKVEFLVSFYNNEISEKSEIFDDQFSVERPDGSNFTLKIRSTKLEDSAMYFCASSQEGAATDTQYFGPGTRLTVL.

The chain joins TRBV19 to TRBJ1-1; perhaps TRBD1 as D (6 bases). CDR1 LNHDA and CDR2 SQIVND come from the germline V gene (reference sequence). The length of the CDR3 is 14 residues. The V and J ends lost 4 bases and 1 base respectively, with 10 bases between them. The CDR3 coding sequence is TGTGCCAGTAGTACGGGGGGCGGGAACACTGAAGCTTTCTTT. Protein sequence: CASSTGGGNTEAFF.

The chain uses TRBV11-3 and TRBJ2-1, with D maybe TRBD1 (6 bases). CDR3 length: 15 amino acids. CDR1 and CDR2 (germline): SGHNT, YENEEA. V was trimmed by 6 bases and J by 1 base, leaving 13 bases between them. The CDR3 protein is CASSRAGVSYNEQFF. CDR3 nucleotide sequence: TGTGCCAGCAGTCGAGCAGGGGTTTCCTACAATGAGCAGTTCTTC. Based on the CDR3 plus reference TRBV11-3 and TRBJ2-1, the full variable domain is EAGVVQSPRYKIIEKKQPVAFWCNPISGHNTLYWYLQNLGQGPELLIRYENEEAVDDSQLPKDRFSAERLKGVDSTLKIQPAELGDSAVYLCASSRAGVSYNEQFFGPGTRLTVL.

V is TRBV18 and J is TRBJ2-7; D may be TRBD2 (6 bases). CDR1 is KGHSH, CDR2 LQKENI, per germline. The CDR3 runs to 14 residues. The V end lost 0 bases, the J end lost 6 bases, and 12 bases lay between the germline ends. The CDR3 region is CASSPPGGVREQYF. The CDR3 bases are TGTGCCAGCTCACCACCGGGAGGAGTCCGCGAGCAGTACTTC.

V usage is TRBV7-9 and J usage is TRBJ2-7, with D possibly matching TRBD1 (6 bases). This CDR3 has 15 amino acids. Trimming removed 1 base from V and 2 bases from J, with 12 bases in between. The V gene's germline CDR1 is SEHNR and CDR2 FQNEAQ (reference sequence). CDR3 region: CASSLVTGRAYEQYF. The CDR3 coding sequence is TGTGCCAGCAGCTTAGTGACAGGACGTGCCTACGAGCAGTACTTC.

The chain uses TRBV7-9 and TRBJ1-2; unclear D gene. From germline, CDR1 is SEHNR and CDR2 FQNEAQ (reference sequence). V was pared by 1 base and J by 5 bases, with 14 bases between. The CDR3 extends over 15 amino acids. CDR3 sequence reads: CASSLDALYQYGYTF. The CDR3 DNA reads as TGTGCCAGCAGCTTAGACGCACTATACCAGTATGGCTACACCTTC. Supplemented by reference TRBV7-9 and TRBJ1-2, the full variable domain reads DTGVSQNPRHKITKRGQNVTFRCDPISEHNRLYWYRQTLGQGPEFLTYFQNEAQLEKSRLLSDRFSAERPKGSFSTLEIQRTEQGDSAMYLCASSLDALYQYGYTFGSGTRLTVV.

The chain couples TRBV6-1 to TRBJ1-1, with D perhaps TRBD1 (5 bases). This CDR3 region has 13 residues. Trimming cost V 2 bases and J 11 bases, with 15 bases left between them. CDR1 MNHNS and CDR2 SASEGT come from the germline V gene. The CDR3 nucleotides read TGTGCCAGCAGTGAATGGAGGGGAATTGGGGCTTTCTTT. Protein: CASSEWRGIGAFF.

The gene calls are TRBV5-4 and TRBJ1-1; 7 positions agree with TRBD1. V lost 0 bases, J lost 3 bases, and 2 bases stayed unmatched. The CDR3 length is 14 residues. Germline-derived CDR1 and CDR2 are SGHNT and YYREEE (reference sequence). CDR3 bases: TGTGCCAGCAGCTTGGGCGACAGGGACACTGAAGCTTTCTTT. It specifies CASSLGDRDTEAFF.

This chain links TRBV24-1 with TRBJ2-1, with D uncertain. V lost 5 bases, J lost 2 bases, and 12 bases lay in between. This CDR3 has 15 amino acids. Germline CDR1 KGHDR, CDR2 SFDVKD. The CDR3 bases are TGTGCCACCAGTGGCCTAGAGTTGGCCTACAATGAGCAGTTCTTC. Protein sequence: CATSGLELAYNEQFF.

The chain couples TRBV5-1 to TRBJ2-5; 10 nucleotides match TRBD2. There are 14 residues in the CDR3. The V and J ends lost 5 bases and 3 bases, in that order; junction bases with no gene match: 4. CDR1 and CDR2 (germline): SGHRS, YFSETQ. This CDR3 is CASREREGKETQYF. The CDR3 bases are TGCGCCAGCAGAGAGCGGGAGGGGAAAGAGACCCAGTACTTC.

The table lists this clone with a count of one. The chain uses TRBV3-1 (or the pseudogene TRBV3-2) and TRBJ2-1; a weak D match, TRBD2 (6 bases). V was clipped by 1 base and J by 10 bases, with 11 bases between them. Looked up from germline, CDR1 is LGHDT and CDR2 is YNNKEL (reference sequence). This CDR3 contains 13 residues. CDR3 protein: CASSQAGVREQFF. CDR3 sequence (DNA): TGTGCCAGCAGCCAAGCGGGAGTTCGCGAGCAGTTCTTC.

The J gene is TRBJ2-3, the V gene TRBV12-3 or TRBV12-4; D ambiguous. V lost 6 bases and J lost 4, with 11 bases in between. This CDR3 is built from 13 residues. The CDR3 DNA follows: TGTGCCAGCAGCCCGGGTGGCGCAGATACGCAGTATTTT. Translating gives CASSPGGADTQYF.

Notes on this clone: Other DNA sequences in this sample translate to the same CDR3. J is TRBJ2-7 and V is TRBV29-1; D possibly corresponds to TRBD1 (6 bases). The V gene's germline CDR1 is SQVTM and CDR2 ANQGSEA. V gave up 4 bases and J gave up 4 bases, with 11 bases separating them. CDR3 length: 12 residues. CDR3 region: CSVGGTPYEQYF. The CDR3 nucleotides are TGCAGCGTTGGAGGGACACCTTACGAGCAGTACTTC.

The chain recombines TRBV5-1 with TRBJ1-6, with D possibly being TRBD1 (5 bases). The CDR3 spans 16 residues. V gave up 2 bases and J gave up 4 bases, with 13 bases separating them. Germline CDR1 is SGHRS and CDR2 is YFSETQ. The CDR3 sequence is CASSLGGEGYNSPLHF. CDR3 sequence (DNA): TGCGCCAGCAGCTTAGGAGGGGAAGGGTATAATTCACCCCTCCACTTT. The whole variable domain, remainder taken from reference TRBV5-1 and TRBJ1-6, is KAGVTQTPRYLIKTRGQQVTLSCSPISGHRSVSWYQQTPGQGLQFLFEYFSETQRNKGNFPGRFSGRQFSNSRSEMNVSTLELGDSALYLCASSLGGEGYNSPLHFGNGTRLTVT.

The chain is built from TRBV28 and TRBJ1-1; the D is unclear. The CDR3 runs 15 residues. Germline CDR1 reads MDHEN; CDR2 reads SYDVKM. Trimming stripped 3 bases from V and 1 base from J, with 12 bases between. CDR3 nucleotide sequence: TGTGCCAGCAGTTTTACTTGGGCAGGGAACACTGAAGCTTTCTTT. Translated: CASSFTWAGNTEAFF.

The CDR3: CATTPGDVSYEQYF. CDR3 bases: TGTGCCACCACCCCGGGGGACGTATCCTACGAGCAGTACTTC. The chain is built from TRBV6-5 and TRBJ2-7; the D gene is possibly TRBD2 (6 bases). CDR1 is MNHEY and CDR2 is SVGAGI in the germline V gene. The germline V and J ends were trimmed by 10 bases and 1 base, with 17 bases remaining between them. This CDR3 comprises 14 residues.

The chain recombines TRBV4-1 with TRBJ1-1; 9 nucleotides match TRBD1. Looked up from germline, CDR1 is MGHRA and CDR2 is YSYEKL. J gave up 3 bases and V 5 bases, and 10 bases lay outside the gene matches. The CDR3 extends over 16 amino acids. CDR3 residues: CASSAMTGGLDTEAFF. The DNA of the CDR3 is TGCGCCAGCAGCGCCATGACAGGGGGATTGGACACTGAAGCTTTCTTT.

The rearrangement uses TRBV10-1 and TRBJ2-7; the D gene is possibly TRBD2 (5 bases). Germline CDR1 is WNHNN and CDR2 is SYGVQD (reference sequence). V lost 5 bases, J lost 3 bases, and 8 bases lay in between. CDR3 length equals 12 residues. The CDR3 loop reads CASSTSDYEQYF. CDR3 sequence (DNA): TGCGCCAGCAGTACTAGTGACTACGAGCAGTACTTC.

The J gene is TRBJ1-4, the V gene TRBV19, with a tentative D call TRBD1 (6 bases). Trimming removed 10 bases from V and 0 bases from J, with 15 bases in between. There are 15 residues in the CDR3. The germline gives CDR1 LNHDA, CDR2 SQIVND (reference sequence). The CDR3, as DNA: TGTGCCACTGAGGACAGACTTGCAACTAATGAAAAACTGTTTTTT. As protein: CATEDRLATNEKLFF.

The chain joins TRBV5-4 to TRBJ1-1; weak D call: TRBD1 (6 bases). Trimming shortened V by 4 bases and J by 7 bases, and 17 bases separated the two germline ends. The CDR3 consists of 14 residues. Germline V gene data show CDR1 as SGHNT and CDR2 as YYREEE (reference sequence). The CDR3 nucleotides read TGTGCCAGCAGCGGAACCGCAGGGGATAATGAAGCTTTCTTT. Its protein product is CASSGTAGDNEAFF.

V usage is TRBV7-9 and J usage is TRBJ2-7, with TRBD2 identical over 10 bases. Germline-derived CDR1 and CDR2 are SEHNR and FQNEAQ (reference sequence). With V trimmed by 8 bases and J by 6 bases, 10 bases remained unmatched. This CDR3 is 14 amino acids long. The CDR3 DNA follows: TGTGCCAGCCAGGGGGAGCGGGAGGGCGGCGAGCAGTACTTC. The encoded protein is CASQGEREGGEQYF.

This chain links TRBV10-3 with TRBJ1-5; D might be TRBD1 (5 bases). The length of the CDR3 is 13 residues. Germline CDR1 reads ENHRY; CDR2 reads SYGVKD. V was clipped by 6 bases and J by 4 bases, with 10 bases between them. As DNA, the CDR3 is TGTGCCATCAGGGACATGACAAATCAGCCCCAGCATTTT. It specifies CAIRDMTNQPQHF.